The 24 T cell receptor beta chains below come from one sample, sequenced in a study of blood T cell repertoires in COVID-19 (dated by TCRdb to 2018 to 2020). The library was made by the immunoSEQ multiplex PCR assay. Entries here come from immuneACCESS through TCRdb and include only in-frame sequences with V and J called. Some clones fail to appear in such tables; in the studies checked, an unresolved V gene covers under half of the shortfall, and the cause of the remainder is unknown. The sample has roughly 290,000 clones on record, approximately 80% of them singletons. The ten largest clones take up around 3.9% of the sample. Sequencing used peripheral blood. The receptors come from a woman between 50 and 59 years old with active or convalescent COVID-19.

Only a few counts were recorded for this clone. The chain combines TRBV29-1 with TRBJ2-2, with D perhaps TRBD2 (6 bases). Germline lookup yields CDR1 SQVTM and CDR2 ANQGSEA. The CDR3 contains 13 residues. Deletions cut 8 bases from V and 7 bases from J, with 17 bases between. The CDR3 region is CSSRRGGSGELFF. The CDR3 DNA follows: TGCAGCTCCCGTCGTGGGGGGAGCGGGGAGCTGTTTTTT.

The J gene is TRBJ1-6, the V gene TRBV7-2; 7 bases line up with TRBD1. Germline V gene lookup returns CDR1 SGHTA and CDR2 FQGNSA. V dropped 4 bases and J dropped 0; count of bases not matched to a gene: 12. The CDR3 has 19 amino acids. The CDR3 DNA sequence: TGTGCCAGCAGCTCTCAACCCCAGGGGGTTAGCTCCTATAATTCACCCCTCCACTTT. Translated, it gives CASSSQPQGVSSYNSPLHF. Using reference TRBV7-2 and TRBJ1-6 for the parts outside the CDR3, the full variable domain is GAGVSQSPSNKVTEKGKDVELRCDPISGHTALYWYRQSLGQGLEFLIYFQGNSAPDKSGLPSDRFSAERTGGSVSTLTIQRTQQEDSAVYLCASSSQPQGVSSYNSPLHFGNGTRLTVT.

The V call is TRBV5-1, the J call TRBJ2-5, with TRBD2 matching over 11 bases. Germline V CDR1 and CDR2: SGHRS, YFSETQ. V was clipped by 4 bases and J by 1 base; unmatched bases: 6. CDR3 size: 16 residues. DNA of the CDR3: TGCGCCAGCAGCCGAGGGACTAGCGGCTTCCAAGAGACCCAGTACTTC. Amino acids: CASSRGTSGFQETQYF.

The chain is built from TRBV11-2 and TRBJ1-4, with 8 bases fitting TRBD1. Germline loops: CDR1 SGHAT, CDR2 FQNNGV. The V and J ends lost 4 bases and 10 bases, in that order; junction bases with no gene match: 20. This CDR3 is built from 18 residues. The CDR3 region is CASSSPDREDPSWGKLFF. The DNA of the CDR3 is TGTGCCAGCAGCTCCCCGGACAGGGAGGATCCATCATGGGGAAAACTGTTTTTT.

The chain couples TRBV29-1 to TRBJ2-5; 14 nucleotides match TRBD2. CDR1 is SQVTM, CDR2 ANQGSEA, per germline. This CDR3 is built from 16 residues. V was clipped by 4 bases and J by 2 bases; unmatched bases: 6. The CDR3 loop is CSVGRTSGRTQETQYF. CDR3 DNA: TGCAGCGTTGGCCGGACTAGCGGGAGGACGCAAGAGACCCAGTACTTC.

CDR3 sequence: CASSLSPLAGVPPDTQYF. As DNA, the CDR3 is TGTGCCAGCAGCCTTTCCCCCTTAGCGGGAGTCCCACCAGATACGCAGTATTTT. The chain employs TRBV4-2 and TRBJ2-3, with 9 bases fitting TRBD2. CDR1 is LGHNA, CDR2 YNFKEQ, per germline. Trimming cost V 4 bases and J 4 bases; bases outside gene matches: 15. The CDR3 is made up of 18 amino acids.

The genes are TRBV4-2 and TRBJ1-2; tentative D call: TRBD1 (6 bases). This CDR3 region has 13 residues. Germline CDR1 LGHNA, CDR2 YNFKEQ. Trimming pared 0 bases from V and 7 bases from J, leaving 9 bases between. The chain's CDR3 is CASSQEGATGYTF. The DNA of the CDR3 is TGTGCCAGCAGCCAAGAGGGGGCAACTGGCTACACCTTC.

This chain uses TRBV15 with TRBJ1-1, with D possibly being TRBD1 (5 bases). Germline V gene sequence: CDR1 LNHNV, CDR2 YYDKDF (reference sequence). CDR3 size: 15 residues. The germline V and J ends were trimmed by 1 base and 5 bases, with 14 bases remaining between them. The CDR3 region is CATSRGGRVGTEAFF. The CDR3 nucleotides read TGTGCCACCAGCAGAGGGGGCAGGGTGGGAACTGAAGCTTTCTTT.

V usage is TRBV9 and J usage is TRBJ2-1; possible D gene TRBD2, 5 bases. The length of the CDR3 is 16 residues. V was shortened by 1 base and J by 0 bases, with 11 bases between the two germline ends. CDR1 SGDLS and CDR2 YYNGEE come from the germline V gene. CDR3 residues: CASSVNSADSYNEQFF. The DNA for the CDR3 is TGTGCCAGCAGCGTAAATAGCGCGGACTCCTACAATGAGCAGTTCTTC.

The chain uses TRBV11-1 and TRBJ2-7; 12 nucleotides line up with TRBD2. V was pared by 5 bases and J by 6 bases, with 11 bases of the junction left unmatched. Germline assignment: CDR1 SGHAT and CDR2 FQDESV (reference sequence). CDR3 length: 16 amino acids. As DNA, the CDR3 is TGTGCCAGCAGCCGATCCTCTAGCGGGAGGGCATCCGAGCAGTACTTC. Its translation is CASSRSSSGRASEQYF.

This clone was seen a single time. This sequence joins TRBV20-1 and TRBJ1-5; a possible D gene is TRBD1 (6 bases). The CDR3 covers 15 residues. Germline values: CDR1 DFQATT, CDR2 SNEGSKA (reference sequence). Trimming left V 3 bases short and J 1 base short, with 13 bases between. The CDR3 reads CSASLSGASNQPQHF. The CDR3 DNA sequence: TGCAGTGCTAGTCTGTCAGGGGCCAGCAATCAGCCCCAGCATTTT.

V is TRBV23-1 and J is TRBJ2-7; 9 bases align to TRBD1. TRBV23-1 is given ORF status, its function remaining uncertain. This CDR3 comprises 18 residues. Trimming at V came to 6 bases and at J to 1 base, leaving 16 bases not matched to a gene. CDR3 nucleotides: TGCGCCAGCAGACCACGGGACAGGGCGAGCCATCCGTCCTACGAGCAGTACTTC. It encodes CASRPRDRASHPSYEQYF.

The chain uses TRBV24-1 and TRBJ2-1; TRBD2 matches 8 bases. The CDR3 covers 21 residues. Germline CDR1 KGHDR, CDR2 SFDVKD. V lost 3 bases and J lost 0; bases outside the gene matches: 18. CDR3 in DNA: TGTGCCACCAGTGATCGTCGTGGAGAAGCGGGAGACCCTAACTCCTACAATGAGCAGTTCTTC. As protein: CATSDRRGEAGDPNSYNEQFF.

The rearrangement links TRBV21-1 to TRBJ2-7; TRBD2 reflects the table's D call only, with no check against the DNA. TRBV21-1 represents a pseudogene. The CDR3 runs 18 residues. The CDR3 loop is CASSNVGKGGASGYEQYF. DNA of the CDR3: TGTGCCAGCAGCAACGTTGGTAAGGGAGGGGCTAGTGGCTACGAGCAGTACTTC.

The chain couples TRBV4-2 to TRBJ2-1, with 8 bases fitting TRBD2. The CDR3 is made up of 19 amino acids. Per germline, CDR1 LGHNA and CDR2 YNFKEQ. J was trimmed by 8 bases and V by 0 bases; bases with no gene match: 18. The CDR3 loop is CASSQDRRVPREAFDEQFF. Here the CDR3 DNA reads TGTGCCAGCAGCCAAGATCGGAGAGTGCCGCGGGAGGCCTTCGATGAGCAGTTCTTC.

This clone occurred a few times. CDR3 loop: CASSPPRGQGHQPQHF. CDR3 DNA: TGTGCCAGCAGCCCCCCGCGAGGACAGGGCCATCAGCCCCAGCATTTT. The rearrangement uses TRBV21-1 and TRBJ1-5; TRBD1, the table's D call, was not compared with the DNA. TRBV21-1 constitutes a pseudogene. The CDR3 runs 16 residues.

The chain links TRBV11-2 to TRBJ2-7; 9 bases line up with TRBD2. Trimming cost V 4 bases and J 2 bases; bases outside gene matches: 9. The CDR3 extends over 16 amino acids. From germline, CDR1 is SGHAT and CDR2 FQNNGV. In DNA form, the CDR3 reads TGTGCCAGCAGCTCCCTCCGGGGCGGGAGGGCCTACGAGCAGTACTTC. Its protein product is CASSSLRGGRAYEQYF.

This chain joins TRBV14 and TRBJ1-1, with 10 bases that match TRBD1. The CDR3 is 14 residues long. Trimming took 4 bases from V and 4 from J; bases not matched to a gene: 3. Germline V gene data show CDR1 as SGHDN and CDR2 as FVKESK. The CDR3 bases are TGTGCCAGCAGCCGGACAGGGGGTCTCACTGAAGCTTTCTTT. Translating gives CASSRTGGLTEAFF.

V gene TRBV9 combines with J gene TRBJ1-1; D unclear. The ends were cut back, 3 bases at V and 1 base at J, with 7 bases in the middle. Per germline, CDR1 SGDLS and CDR2 YYNGEE. This CDR3 is 13 amino acids long. CDR3: CASSAYQNTEAFF. The CDR3 nucleotides read TGTGCCAGCAGCGCCTACCAGAACACTGAAGCTTTCTTT. Full variable domain (rest looked up from reference TRBV9 and TRBJ1-1): DSGVTQTPKHLITATGQRVTLRCSPRSGDLSVYWYQQSLDQGLQFLIQYYNGEERAKGNILERFSAQQFPDLHSELNLSSLELGDSALYFCASSAYQNTEAFFGQGTRLTVV.

This sequence joins TRBV7-9 and TRBJ2-7; TRBD2 matches at 9 bases. This CDR3 comprises 11 residues. V lost 8 bases to trimming and J lost 5 bases; unmatched junction nucleotides: 1. In germline, CDR1 is SEHNR, CDR2 FQNEAQ (reference sequence). DNA of the CDR3: TGTGCCAGCTTAGCGGGAGACGAGCAGTACTTC. This gives the protein CASLAGDEQYF.

This clone was recorded only once. The chain joins TRBV18 to TRBJ2-1; 12 bases line up with TRBD2. This CDR3 spans 17 amino acids. Germline assignment: CDR1 KGHSH and CDR2 LQKENI. V was clipped by 6 bases and J by 7 bases; unmatched bases: 13. CDR3 region: CASSVSLAGGPRNEQFF. The CDR3 DNA is TGTGCCAGCTCGGTAAGCCTAGCGGGAGGGCCCAGGAATGAGCAGTTCTTC.

V usage is TRBV6-2 or TRBV6-3 and J usage is TRBJ2-1, with D tentatively TRBD2 (5 bases). V lost 6 bases and J 4 bases, leaving 19 bases between the germline ends. CDR1 MNHEY and CDR2 SVGEGT come from the germline V gene. There are 16 residues in the CDR3. The CDR3 sequence is CASSPAGSLAYNEQFF. For the CDR3, the DNA is TGTGCCAGCAGCCCTGCGGGCAGCCTAGCATACAATGAGCAGTTCTTC.

The V call is TRBV14, the J call TRBJ2-7; 7 bases agree with TRBD1. Germline values: CDR1 SGHDN, CDR2 FVKESK. V lost 4 bases to trimming and J lost 4 bases; unmatched junction nucleotides: 10. This CDR3 region has 15 residues. CDR3 region: CASSPRTGTAYEQYF. The CDR3 DNA reads TGTGCCAGCAGCCCTCGGACCGGGACAGCTTACGAGCAGTACTTC.

This clone appeared a few times. The V gene is TRBV5-1, the J gene TRBJ2-2; TRBD2 agrees at 9 bases. Germline V gene sequence: CDR1 SGHRS, CDR2 YFSETQ. V lost 1 base and J lost 5; bases outside the gene matches: 3. The CDR3 totals 15 residues. CDR3 sequence reads: CASSLSLAGTGELFF. In nucleotides, the CDR3 is TGCGCCAGCAGCTTGTCCCTAGCGGGAACCGGGGAGCTGTTTTTT.